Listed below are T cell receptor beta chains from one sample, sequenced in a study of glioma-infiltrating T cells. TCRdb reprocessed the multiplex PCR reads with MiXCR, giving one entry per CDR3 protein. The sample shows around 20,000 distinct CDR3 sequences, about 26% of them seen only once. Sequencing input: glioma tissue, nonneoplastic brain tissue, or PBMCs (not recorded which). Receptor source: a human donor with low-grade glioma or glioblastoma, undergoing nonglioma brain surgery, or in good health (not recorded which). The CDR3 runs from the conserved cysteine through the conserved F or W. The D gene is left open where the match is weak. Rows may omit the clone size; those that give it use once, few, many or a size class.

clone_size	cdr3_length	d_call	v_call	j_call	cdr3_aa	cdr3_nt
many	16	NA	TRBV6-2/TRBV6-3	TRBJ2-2	CASSYQGGSNTGELFF	TGTGCCAGCAGTTACCAGGGAGGTTCGAACACCGGGGAGCTGTTTTTT
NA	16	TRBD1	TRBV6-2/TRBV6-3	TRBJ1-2	CASRHGTAPPAGGYTF	TGTGCCAGCAGACACGGGACAGCCCCACCCGCTGGTGGCTACACCTTC
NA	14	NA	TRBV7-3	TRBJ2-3	CASSLTQSTDTQYF	TGTGCCAGCAGCTTAACTCAGAGCACAGATACGCAGTATTTT
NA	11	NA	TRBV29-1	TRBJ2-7	CSVEWSYEQYF	TGCAGCGTTGAATGGTCCTACGAGCAGTACTTC
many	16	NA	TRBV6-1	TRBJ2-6	CASSRVRSSGANVLTF	TGTGCCAGCAGCAGGGTCCGGAGCTCTGGGGCCAACGTCCTGACTTTC
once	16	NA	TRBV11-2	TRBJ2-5	CASSLVFFGGAETQYF	TGTGCCAGCAGCTTAGTGTTTTTTGGGGGCGCAGAGACCCAGTACTTC
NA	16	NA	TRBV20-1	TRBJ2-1	CSARDKSGSSYNEQFF	TGCAGTGCTAGAGATAAAAGCGGAAGCTCCTACAATGAGCAGTTCTTC
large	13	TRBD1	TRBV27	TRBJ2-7	CASRWTGGYEQYF	TGTGCCAGCAGGTGGACAGGGGGCTACGAGCAGTACTTC
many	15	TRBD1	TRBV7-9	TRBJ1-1	CASSQKWDRNTEAFF	TGTGCCAGCAGCCAGAAGTGGGACAGGAACACTGAAGCTTTCTTT
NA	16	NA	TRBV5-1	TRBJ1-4	CASSLRTSATNEKLFF	TGCGCCAGCAGCTTGCGTACATCAGCAACTAATGAAAAACTGTTTTTT
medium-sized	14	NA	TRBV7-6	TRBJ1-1	CASSLEGSNTEAFF	TGTGCCAGCAGCTTAGAAGGATCGAACACTGAAGCTTTCTTT
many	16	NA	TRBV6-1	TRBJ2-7	CASNPGQSSSSYEQYF	TGTGCCAGCAACCCGGGACAATCTTCGAGCTCCTACGAGCAGTACTTC
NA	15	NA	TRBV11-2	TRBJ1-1	CASSPQVWGGTEAFF	TGTGCCAGCAGCCCCCAAGTGTGGGGCGGCACTGAAGCTTTCTTT
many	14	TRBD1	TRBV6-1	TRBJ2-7	CASSFGQGSYEQYF	TGTGCCAGCAGTTTCGGACAGGGTTCCTACGAGCAGTACTTC
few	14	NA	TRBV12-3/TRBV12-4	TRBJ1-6	CASSYGSGYSPLHF	TGTGCCAGCAGTTACGGAAGCGGATATTCACCCCTCCACTTT
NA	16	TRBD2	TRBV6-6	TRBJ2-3	CASSYSRGTGTDTQYF	TGTGCCAGCAGTTACTCGCGGGGGACCGGCACAGATACGCAGTATTTT
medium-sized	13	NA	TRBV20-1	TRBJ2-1	CSASTPSNNEQFF	TGCAGTGCTTCTACCCCCTCCAACAATGAGCAGTTCTTC
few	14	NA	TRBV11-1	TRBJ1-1	CASSFGQSNTEAFF	TGTGCCAGCAGCTTTGGACAGTCGAACACTGAAGCTTTCTTT
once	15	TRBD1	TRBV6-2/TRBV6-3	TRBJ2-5	CASSYTTGGQETQYF	TGTGCCAGCAGTTACACGACAGGGGGCCAAGAGACCCAGTACTTC